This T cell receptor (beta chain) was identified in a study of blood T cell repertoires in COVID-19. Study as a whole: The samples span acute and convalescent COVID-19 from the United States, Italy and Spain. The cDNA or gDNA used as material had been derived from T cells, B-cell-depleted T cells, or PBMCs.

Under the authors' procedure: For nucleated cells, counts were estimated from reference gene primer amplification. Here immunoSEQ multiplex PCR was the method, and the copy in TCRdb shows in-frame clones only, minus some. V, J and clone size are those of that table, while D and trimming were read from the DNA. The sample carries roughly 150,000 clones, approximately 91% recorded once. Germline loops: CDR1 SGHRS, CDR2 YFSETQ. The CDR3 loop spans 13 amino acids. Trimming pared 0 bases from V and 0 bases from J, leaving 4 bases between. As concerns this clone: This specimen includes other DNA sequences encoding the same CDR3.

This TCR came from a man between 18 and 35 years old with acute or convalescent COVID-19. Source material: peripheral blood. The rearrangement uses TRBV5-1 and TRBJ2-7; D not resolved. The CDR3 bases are TGCGCCAGCAGCTTGGCAGGCTCCTACGAGCAGTACTTC. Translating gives CASSLAGSYEQYF.